This T cell receptor (beta chain) was sequenced for a study of shared clonotypes between healthy human individuals. General study results and limits: Collection of samples was limited to blood; tissue repertoires likely differ.

Details on this clone: As yet, its antigen is unknown.

Trimming stripped 2 bases from V and 4 bases from J, with 14 bases between. Looked up from germline, CDR1 is MRHNA and CDR2 is SNTAGT. The CDR3 contains 15 residues. Measured with immunoSEQ multiplex PCR; TCRdb has only the in-frame clones, and not every one. The table lists around 720,000 clones, 55% to 85% of them singletons. Input material: memory CD4+ T cells sorted from blood. Subset described: CD45RA-negative fraction. This chain uses TRBV6-4 with TRBJ1-2; D uncertain. The TCR was taken from a woman aged 25 to 39 in good health. CDR3 bases: TGTGCCAGCAGTGACAACTCGACCGCAACCTATGGCTACACCTTC. Amino acids: CASSDNSTATYGYTF.